Listed here are 17 T cell receptor beta chains from one sample, sequenced in a study of blood T cell repertoires in COVID-19. TCRdb's copy holds only in-frame clones and misses some; the assay was immunoSEQ multiplex PCR. This sample has roughly 67,000 clones, with 84% found just once. The material sequenced was peripheral blood. The receptors were gathered from a man between 45 and 60 years old with active COVID-19.

The chain uses TRBV6-5 and TRBJ1-6; D might be TRBD1 (6 bases). V lost 6 bases and J lost 11, with 20 bases in between. Germline values: CDR1 MNHEY, CDR2 SVGAGI. CDR3 length equals 15 residues. In DNA form, the CDR3 reads TGTGCCAGCAGAAGGACCGGGACAACCTATCCACCCCTCCACTTT. This encodes CASRRTGTTYPPLHF.

The rearrangement uses TRBV5-1 and TRBJ2-2; 7 bases fit TRBD2. Germline V gene lookup returns CDR1 SGHRS and CDR2 YFSETQ. V was pared by 6 bases and J by 0 bases, with 5 bases of the junction left unmatched. CDR3 length: 15 residues. CDR3 protein: CASIPGGTNTGELFF. The CDR3, as DNA: TGCGCCAGCATCCCCGGGGGGACGAACACCGGGGAGCTGTTTTTT. The variable domain in full, completed from reference TRBV5-1 and TRBJ2-2, reads KAGVTQTPRYLIKTRGQQVTLSCSPISGHRSVSWYQQTPGQGLQFLFEYFSETQRNKGNFPGRFSGRQFSNSRSEMNVSTLELGDSALYLCASIPGGTNTGELFFGEGSRLTVL.

The chain combines TRBV7-9 with TRBJ1-1, with no clear D. The V and J ends lost 4 bases and 1 base respectively, with 10 bases between them. Per the germline V gene, CDR1 is SEHNR and CDR2 is FQNEAQ (reference sequence). There are 14 residues in the CDR3. This CDR3 is CASSSGRANTEAFF. The CDR3 nucleotides are TGTGCCAGCAGCTCGGGGAGGGCGAACACTGAAGCTTTCTTT.

This clone was observed once. This chain connects TRBV5-1 to TRBJ2-7; D is undetermined. Trimming left V 4 bases short and J 0 bases short, with 11 bases between. The germline CDR1 and CDR2 sequences are SGHRS and YFSETQ. The CDR3 totals 14 residues. In DNA, the CDR3 is TGCGCCAGCAGCGCCCTTGGTAGCTCCTACGAGCAGTACTTC. It yields the protein CASSALGSSYEQYF.

This chain connects TRBV30 to TRBJ1-5, with D unclear. With 0 bases removed from V and 1 base from J, the gap between germline ends came to 4 bases. Germline CDR1 reads GTSNPN; CDR2 reads SVGIG (reference sequence). The CDR3 contains 13 residues. The CDR3 loop is CAWSVLSNQPQHF. DNA for the CDR3: TGTGCCTGGAGTGTACTGAGCAATCAGCCCCAGCATTTT.

The V gene is TRBV4-1, the J gene TRBJ2-3; 7 nucleotides align to TRBD2. Trimming cost V 1 base and J 0 bases; bases outside gene matches: 4. Germline CDR1 and CDR2: MGHRA and YSYEKL. The CDR3 length is 16 residues. This chain's CDR3 is CASSQGLAPSTDTQYF. In DNA form, the CDR3 reads TGCGCCAGCAGCCAAGGACTAGCTCCTAGCACAGATACGCAGTATTTT.

The chain couples TRBV7-6 to TRBJ2-4; the D gene is possibly TRBD2 (5 bases). The CDR3 is 16 residues long. Germline CDR1 and CDR2: SGHVS and FNYEAQ. V shed 5 bases and J shed 1 base, with 15 bases lying between them. Here the CDR3 reads CASSPGAARAKNIQYF. The CDR3 DNA sequence: TGTGCCAGCAGCCCAGGAGCGGCGCGGGCCAAAAACATTCAGTACTTC. The full variable domain, rest sourced from reference TRBV7-6 and TRBJ2-4, is GAGVSQSPRYKVTKRGQDVALRCDPISGHVSLYWYRQALGQGPEFLTYFNYEAQQDKSGLPNDRFSAERPEGSISTLTIQRTEQRDSAMYRCASSPGAARAKNIQYFGAGTRLSVL.

The genes are TRBV28 and TRBJ2-7; 7 bases are a match to TRBD1. Losses at the gene ends were 6 bases for V and 1 base for J; bases not matched to a gene: 3. The CDR3 sequence is 13 residues long. CDR1 is MDHEN and CDR2 is SYDVKM in the germline V gene. The CDR3 nucleotides are TGTGCCAGCAGGCCGGGACAGTCCTACGAGCAGTACTTC. It yields the protein CASRPGQSYEQYF.

The sample holds one count of this clone. The chain employs TRBV19 and TRBJ1-3; D unclear. The CDR3 is made up of 13 amino acids. The ends were cut back, 9 bases at V and 0 bases at J, with 9 bases in the middle. From germline, CDR1 is LNHDA and CDR2 SQIVND (reference sequence). DNA for the CDR3: TGTGCCAGCACAGATACCTCTGGAAACACCATATATTTT. Encoded protein: CASTDTSGNTIYF.

In this sample, this clone turned up once. The chain employs TRBV7-6 and TRBJ2-1, with 14 bases fitting TRBD2. Germline CDR1 and CDR2: SGHVS and FNYEAQ. J lost 8 bases, V lost 0 bases, and 6 bases had no gene match. The CDR3 has 17 amino acids. CDR3 bases: TGTGCCAGCAGCTTAGCGCCCGGGACTAGCGGGGGCTATGAGCAGTTCTTC. Translation: CASSLAPGTSGGYEQFF.

The chain couples TRBV5-8 to TRBJ1-1; no firm D call. Trimming shortened V by 7 bases and J by 7 bases, and 20 bases separated the two germline ends. This CDR3 has 14 amino acids. Germline-derived CDR1 and CDR2 are SGHTS and YDEGEE. CDR3 nucleotides: TGTGCCAGCGAACGGAGAGCTAGGACTGATGAAGCTTTCTTT. Protein: CASERRARTDEAFF.

This clone was detected a few times. This chain connects TRBV4-2 to TRBJ2-5, with TRBD2 identical over 8 bases. In germline, CDR1 is LGHNA, CDR2 YNFKEQ. This CDR3 comprises 15 residues. J lost 1 base, V lost 4 bases, and 5 bases had no gene match. CDR3 in amino acids: CASSLGSGAQETQYF. The CDR3 DNA reads as TGTGCCAGCAGCCTAGGTAGCGGGGCCCAAGAGACCCAGTACTTC.

The chain uses TRBV18 and TRBJ2-1, with TRBD1 matching 7 bases. This CDR3 is 15 amino acids long. Germline lookup yields CDR1 KGHSH and CDR2 LQKENI. With 1 base clipped from V and 7 bases from J, the junction kept 7 bases outside the gene matches. CDR3 loop: CASSPQQGSGNEQFF. The CDR3 DNA reads as TGTGCCAGCTCACCACAACAGGGGTCTGGGAATGAGCAGTTCTTC.

The rearrangement uses TRBV28 and TRBJ1-3; D might be TRBD1 (6 bases). V lost 5 bases to trimming and J lost 4 bases, with 18 bases between them. The germline CDR1 and CDR2 sequences are MDHEN and SYDVKM. CDR3 length: 16 amino acids. The chain's CDR3 is CASSPVGQGQGNTIYF. CDR3 DNA sequence: TGTGCCAGCAGTCCGGTGGGGCAGGGGCAGGGAAACACCATATATTTT.

This rearrangement joins TRBV12-3 or TRBV12-4 to TRBJ1-4, with unresolved D. V was cut by 2 bases and J by 10 bases, with 11 bases left in between. The CDR3 totals 13 residues. Here the CDR3 DNA reads TGTGCCAGCAGTTTACCGAGGTCGGGAAAACTGTTTTTT. Translation gives CASSLPRSGKLFF.

V is TRBV5-1 and J is TRBJ1-4; D is uncertain. The CDR3 is made up of 15 amino acids. The germline V and J ends were trimmed by 0 bases and 0 bases, with 6 bases remaining between them. Per the germline V gene, CDR1 is SGHRS and CDR2 is YFSETQ. The CDR3 nucleotides are TGCGCCAGCAGCTTGGATCCAGCAACTAATGAAAAACTGTTTTTT. Translated, it gives CASSLDPATNEKLFF.

J is TRBJ2-3 and V is TRBV4-2; 11 nucleotides match TRBD2. The CDR3 length is 15 residues. Trimming removed 2 bases from V and 4 bases from J; junction bases left unmatched: 2. CDR1 is LGHNA, CDR2 YNFKEQ, per germline. The CDR3, as DNA: TGTGCCAGCAGCCAAACTAGCGGGAGTCCAGATACGCAGTATTTT. This sequence encodes CASSQTSGSPDTQYF.